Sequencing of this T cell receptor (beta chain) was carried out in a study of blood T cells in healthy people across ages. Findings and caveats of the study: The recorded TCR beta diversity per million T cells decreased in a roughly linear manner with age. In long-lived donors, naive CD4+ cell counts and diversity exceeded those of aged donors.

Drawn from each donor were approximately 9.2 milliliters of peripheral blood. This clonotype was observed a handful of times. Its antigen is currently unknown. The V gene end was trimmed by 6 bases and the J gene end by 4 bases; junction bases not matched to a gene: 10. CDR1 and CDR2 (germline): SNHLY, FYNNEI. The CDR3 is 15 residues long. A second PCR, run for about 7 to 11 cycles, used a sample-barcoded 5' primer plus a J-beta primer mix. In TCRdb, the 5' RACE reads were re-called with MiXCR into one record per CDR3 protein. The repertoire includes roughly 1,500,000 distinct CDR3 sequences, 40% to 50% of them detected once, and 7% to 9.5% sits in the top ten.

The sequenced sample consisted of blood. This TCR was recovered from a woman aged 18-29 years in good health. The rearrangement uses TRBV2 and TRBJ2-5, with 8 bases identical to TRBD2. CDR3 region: CASRESAGVLETQYF. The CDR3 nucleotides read TGTGCCAGCAGGGAGTCAGCGGGAGTTTTAGAGACCCAGTACTTC.